A selection of T cell receptor beta chains follows, all from one sample in a study of T cell responses to AZD1222 COVID-19 vaccine. Method: immunoSEQ multiplex PCR; TCRdb's copy keeps in-frame clones and lacks some. The repertoire holds roughly 96,000 clones, with around nine tenths as singletons. The sample in question was peripheral blood, obtained 28 days after the second AZD1222 dose. The receptor source for this set is an adult who received the AZD1222 COVID-19 vaccine. CDR3s include the opening cysteine and the closing phenylalanine or tryptophan. A D gene is named only where the DNA matches it firmly. Expanded clones get a size class; other rows say once, few or many, or leave the size out.

TRBV6-5	TRBJ1-2	-	-	CASNRKGFTNYGYTF	TGTGCCAGCAATAGAAAGGGGTTCACCAACTATGGCTACACCTTC
TRBV4-3	TRBJ1-1	-	-	CASSQEGLGEAFF	TGCGCCAGCAGCCAGGAGGGCCTTGGGGAAGCTTTCTTT
TRBV7-2	TRBJ1-3	-	-	CASSLAGGRSGNTIYF	TGTGCCAGCAGCTTAGCGGGCGGACGCTCTGGAAACACCATATATTTT
TRBV19	TRBJ1-2	-	-	CASSIVGLGGYTF	TGTGCCAGTAGTATAGTGGGGCTTGGCGGCTACACCTTC
TRBV4-3	TRBJ2-2	once	TRBD2	CASSQDGLAGITGELFF	TGCGCCAGCAGCCAAGATGGACTAGCGGGGATCACCGGGGAGCTGTTTTTT
TRBV29-1	TRBJ2-1	-	-	CSAEGDLEQGLLLAYNEQFF	TGCAGCGCTGAAGGGGATCTCGAACAGGGACTGTTACTAGCCTACAATGAGCAGTTCTTC
TRBV27	TRBJ2-7	-	-	CASSSSRNSYEQYF	TGTGCCAGCAGTTCCTCGAGGAACTCCTACGAGCAGTACTTC
TRBV5-5	TRBJ1-5	-	-	CASSWDGDQPQHF	TGTGCCAGCAGCTGGGACGGGGATCAGCCCCAGCATTTT
TRBV3-1/TRBV3-2	TRBJ1-5	-	-	CASSQDPLGNQPQHF	TGTGCCAGCAGCCAAGATCCTCTAGGGAATCAGCCCCAGCATTTT
TRBV5-3	TRBJ1-5	-	-	CARSLSSGDEQPQHF	TGTGCCAGAAGCTTGAGTTCAGGGGACGAACAGCCCCAGCATTTT
TRBV7-2	TRBJ1-1	-	-	CASSFFGEAFF	TGTGCCAGCAGCTTTTTCGGTGAAGCTTTCTTT
TRBV19	TRBJ1-6	-	TRBD1	CASSTGGGGSPLHF	TGTGCCAGTAGTACAGGGGGCGGGGGATCACCCCTCCACTTT
TRBV6-6	TRBJ2-1	-	-	CASSYYLSYNEQFF	TGTGCCAGCAGTTACTATCTGTCCTACAATGAGCAGTTCTTC
TRBV5-1	TRBJ2-7	-	-	CASSQGALQGTEQYF	TGCGCCAGCAGCCAAGGGGCTTTACAGGGTACCGAGCAGTACTTC
TRBV6-1	TRBJ1-2	-	TRBD1	CASSPGGLGYTF	TGTGCCAGCAGCCCAGGGGGCCTTGGCTACACCTTC
TRBV27	TRBJ1-1	-	TRBD1	CASRKQGLNTEAFF	TGTGCCAGCCGTAAACAGGGGCTGAACACTGAAGCTTTCTTT
TRBV19	TRBJ1-5	-	-	CASSISPGRYSNQPQHF	TGTGCCAGTAGTATAAGTCCAGGGCGTTATAGCAATCAGCCCCAGCATTTT
TRBV4-2	TRBJ2-1	-	TRBD2	CASSQDHLAGGGNEQFF	TGTGCCAGCAGCCAAGATCATCTAGCGGGAGGCGGCAATGAGCAGTTCTTC
TRBV28	TRBJ1-2	-	TRBD1	CASSSKGQGNYGYTF	TGTGCCAGCAGTTCCAAAGGACAGGGGAACTATGGCTACACCTTC
TRBV6-5	TRBJ1-1	-	-	CASIRNGVSGTEAFF	TGTGCCAGCATCCGAAACGGGGTGTCGGGAACTGAAGCTTTCTTT
TRBV2	TRBJ1-1	few	-	CATRGRDDTEAFF	TGTGCCACCCGTGGCAGGGACGACACTGAAGCTTTCTTT
TRBV7-2	TRBJ2-7	-	TRBD2	CASSLRSGGPYEQYF	TGTGCCAGCAGCCTGAGATCGGGGGGGCCATACGAGCAGTACTTC
TRBV10-1	TRBJ2-1	-	-	CASGPKRYNEQFF	TGCGCCAGCGGGCCTAAGCGGTACAATGAGCAGTTCTTC
TRBV11-3	TRBJ1-1	-	-	CASSSQDRFLNTEAFF	TGTGCCAGCAGCTCACAGGACCGTTTTTTGAACACTGAAGCTTTCTTT
TRBV9	TRBJ2-3	-	TRBD2	CASSVGEGRADTQYF	TGTGCCAGCAGCGTAGGGGAGGGGAGGGCAGATACGCAGTATTTT
TRBV15	TRBJ2-3	-	-	CATRLGPDTQYF	TGTGCCACCAGATTGGGCCCAGATACGCAGTATTTT
TRBV2	TRBJ1-6	-	TRBD1	CASVLTGTGNSPLHF	TGTGCCAGTGTCTTGACAGGGACGGGCAATTCACCCCTCCACTTT
TRBV18	TRBJ2-3	once	TRBD2	CASSPVTSGFTDTQYF	TGTGCCAGCTCACCGGTTACTAGCGGATTCACAGATACGCAGTATTTT
TRBV24-1	TRBJ2-1	-	TRBD2	CATSDSSRLAGENEQFF	TGTGCCACCAGTGATTCCTCTCGACTAGCGGGAGAAAATGAGCAGTTCTTC
TRBV6-4	TRBJ2-1	-	-	CASSDTDGSYNEQFF	TGTGCCAGCAGTGACACAGATGGGTCCTACAATGAGCAGTTCTTC
TRBV24-1	TRBJ1-2	-	-	CATSVGRNYGYTF	TGTGCCACCAGTGTGGGACGGAACTATGGCTACACCTTC
TRBV7-9	TRBJ1-4	-	-	CASSSSVRSEKLFF	TGTGCCAGCAGCTCCTCGGTGCGATCCGAAAAACTGTTTTTT
TRBV28	TRBJ1-2	-	TRBD1	CASSSDRGGYTF	TGTGCCAGCAGCTCCGACAGGGGTGGCTACACCTTC
TRBV21-1	TRBJ2-7	-	-	CASSKASVDDYEQYF	TGTGCCAGCAGCAAAGCGAGTGTGGACGACTACGAGCAGTACTTC
TRBV4-2	TRBJ1-5	-	TRBD1	CASSRSGAGGQPQHF	TGTGCCAGCAGCCGCTCAGGGGCAGGGGGTCAGCCCCAGCATTTT
TRBV18	TRBJ2-7	-	-	CASSPPGRGGEQYF	TGTGCCAGCTCACCACCCGGCAGGGGAGGCGAGCAGTACTTC
TRBV19	TRBJ1-5	-	-	CASTSLRRGYQQPQHF	TGTGCCAGTACCTCCCTTCGCCGGGGTTATCAACAGCCCCAGCATTTT
TRBV3-1/TRBV3-2	TRBJ2-1	-	TRBD2	CASSRTSGGAFNEQFF	TGTGCCAGCAGTCGTACCAGCGGGGGGGCATTCAATGAGCAGTTCTTC
TRBV5-6	TRBJ1-1	-	-	CASSFGGGEGTEAFF	TGTGCCAGCAGCTTCGGGGGGGGCGAGGGCACTGAAGCTTTCTTT
TRBV4-2	TRBJ2-7	-	-	CASSQDRYNSYEQYF	TGTGCCAGCAGCCAAGACAGGTACAACTCCTACGAGCAGTACTTC
TRBV6-4	TRBJ2-2	few	-	CASSDSGVTGELFF	TGTGCCAGCAGTGACTCGGGGGTCACCGGGGAGCTGTTTTTT
TRBV6-6	TRBJ1-1	-	-	CASRGILNTEAFF	TGTGCCAGCAGGGGGATCTTGAACACTGAAGCTTTCTTT
TRBV3-1/TRBV3-2	TRBJ1-2	-	-	CASSPGSYGGYTF	TGTGCCAGCAGCCCAGGGTCTTATGGTGGCTACACCTTC
TRBV30	TRBJ2-7	-	-	CAWKVQGMVGEQYF	TGTGCCTGGAAGGTACAGGGAATGGTTGGCGAGCAGTACTTC
TRBV5-1	TRBJ2-3	-	TRBD2	CASTRSGGRAADTQYF	TGCGCCAGCACCCGGTCGGGCGGGAGAGCCGCAGATACGCAGTATTTT